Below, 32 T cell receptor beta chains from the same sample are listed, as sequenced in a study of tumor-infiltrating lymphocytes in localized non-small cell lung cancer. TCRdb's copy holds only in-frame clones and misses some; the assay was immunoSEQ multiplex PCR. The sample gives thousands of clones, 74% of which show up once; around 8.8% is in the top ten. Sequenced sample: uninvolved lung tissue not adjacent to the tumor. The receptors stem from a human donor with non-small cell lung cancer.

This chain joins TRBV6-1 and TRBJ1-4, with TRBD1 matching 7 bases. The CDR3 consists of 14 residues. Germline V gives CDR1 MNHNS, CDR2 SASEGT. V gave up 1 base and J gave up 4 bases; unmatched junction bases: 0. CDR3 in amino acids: CASSEGQGNEKLFF. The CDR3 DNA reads TGTGCCAGCAGTGAAGGACAGGGTAATGAAAAACTGTTTTTT.

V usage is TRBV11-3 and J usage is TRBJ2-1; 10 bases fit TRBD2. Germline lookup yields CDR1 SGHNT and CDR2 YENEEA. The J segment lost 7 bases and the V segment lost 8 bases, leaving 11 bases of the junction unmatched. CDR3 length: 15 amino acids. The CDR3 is CASGKVLAGANEQFF. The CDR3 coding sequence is TGTGCCAGCGGTAAGGTCCTAGCGGGAGCAAATGAGCAGTTCTTC. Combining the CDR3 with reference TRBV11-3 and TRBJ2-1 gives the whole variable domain EAGVVQSPRYKIIEKKQPVAFWCNPISGHNTLYWYLQNLGQGPELLIRYENEEAVDDSQLPKDRFSAERLKGVDSTLKIQPAELGDSAVYLCASGKVLAGANEQFFGPGTRLTVL.

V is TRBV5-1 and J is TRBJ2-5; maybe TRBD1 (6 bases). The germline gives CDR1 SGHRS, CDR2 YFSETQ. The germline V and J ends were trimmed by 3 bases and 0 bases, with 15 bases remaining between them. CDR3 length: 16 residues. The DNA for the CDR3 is TGCGCCAGCAGCTCGTTCCGGGACAACAACCAAGAGACCCAGTACTTC. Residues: CASSSFRDNNQETQYF.

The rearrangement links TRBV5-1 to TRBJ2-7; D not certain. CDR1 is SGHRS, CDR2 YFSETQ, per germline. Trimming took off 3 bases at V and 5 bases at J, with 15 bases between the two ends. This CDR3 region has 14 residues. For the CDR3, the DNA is TGCGCCAGCAGCTCAGACCGACTTATGGACGAGCAGTACTTC. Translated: CASSSDRLMDEQYF.

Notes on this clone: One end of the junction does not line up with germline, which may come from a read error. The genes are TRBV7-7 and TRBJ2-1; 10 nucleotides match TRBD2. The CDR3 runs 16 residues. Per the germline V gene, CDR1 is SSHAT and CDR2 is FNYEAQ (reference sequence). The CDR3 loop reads CASSLGLAAGYNEQFF. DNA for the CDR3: TGTGCTAGCAGCTTAGGACTAGCGGCCGGCTACAATGAGCAGTTCTTC.

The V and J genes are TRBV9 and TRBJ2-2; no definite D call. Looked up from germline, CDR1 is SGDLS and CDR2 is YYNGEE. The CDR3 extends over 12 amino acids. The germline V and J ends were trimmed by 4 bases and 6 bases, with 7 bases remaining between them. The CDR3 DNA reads TGTGCCAGCAGCAACCGTCCCGGGGAGCTGTTTTTT. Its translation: CASSNRPGELFF.

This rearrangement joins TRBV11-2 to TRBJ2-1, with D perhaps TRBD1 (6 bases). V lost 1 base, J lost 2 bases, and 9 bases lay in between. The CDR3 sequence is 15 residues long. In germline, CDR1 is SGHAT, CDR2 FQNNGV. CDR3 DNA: TGTGCCAGCAGCTTAGTTGCAGGGGCCTACAATGAGCAGTTCTTC. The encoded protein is CASSLVAGAYNEQFF.

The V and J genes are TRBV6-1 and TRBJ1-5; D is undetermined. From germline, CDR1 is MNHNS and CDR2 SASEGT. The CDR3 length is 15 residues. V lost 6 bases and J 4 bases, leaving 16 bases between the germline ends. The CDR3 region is CASRQGRQSNQPQHF. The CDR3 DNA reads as TGTGCCAGCAGACAAGGGCGGCAATCTAATCAGCCCCAGCATTTT.

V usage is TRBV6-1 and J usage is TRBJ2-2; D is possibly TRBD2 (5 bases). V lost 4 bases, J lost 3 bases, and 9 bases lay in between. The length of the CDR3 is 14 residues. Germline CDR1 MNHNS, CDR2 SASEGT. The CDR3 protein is CASSGGHDTGELFF. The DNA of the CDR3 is TGTGCCAGCAGTGGAGGGCATGACACCGGGGAGCTGTTTTTT.

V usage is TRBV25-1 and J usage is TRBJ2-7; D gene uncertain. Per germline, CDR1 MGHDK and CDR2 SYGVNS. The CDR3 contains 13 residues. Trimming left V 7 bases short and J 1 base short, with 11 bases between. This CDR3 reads CASTSRSSYEQYF. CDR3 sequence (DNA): TGTGCCAGCACTAGTCGATCTTCCTACGAGCAGTACTTC.

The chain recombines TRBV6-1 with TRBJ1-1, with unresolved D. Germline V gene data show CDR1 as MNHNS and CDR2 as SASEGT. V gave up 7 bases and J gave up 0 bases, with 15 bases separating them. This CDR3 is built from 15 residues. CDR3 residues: CASTQMIDMNTEAFF. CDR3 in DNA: TGTGCCAGCACCCAAATGATAGACATGAACACTGAAGCTTTCTTT.

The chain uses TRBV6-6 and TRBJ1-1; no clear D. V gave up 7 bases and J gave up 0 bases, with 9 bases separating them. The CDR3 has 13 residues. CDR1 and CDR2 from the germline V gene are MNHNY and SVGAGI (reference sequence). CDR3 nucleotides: TGTGCCAGCATCGCCAGCCTGAACACTGAAGCTTTCTTT. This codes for CASIASLNTEAFF.

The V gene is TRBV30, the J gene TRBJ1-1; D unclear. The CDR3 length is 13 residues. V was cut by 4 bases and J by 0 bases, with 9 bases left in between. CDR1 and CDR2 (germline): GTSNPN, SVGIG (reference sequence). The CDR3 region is CAWKVQVNTEAFF. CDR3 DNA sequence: TGTGCCTGGAAGGTACAAGTGAACACTGAAGCTTTCTTT.

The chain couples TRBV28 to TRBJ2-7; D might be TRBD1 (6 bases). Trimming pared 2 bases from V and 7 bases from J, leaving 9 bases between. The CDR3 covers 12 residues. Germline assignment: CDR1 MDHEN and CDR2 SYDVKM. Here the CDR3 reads CASSLQGREQYF. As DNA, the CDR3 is TGTGCCAGCAGTTTACAGGGGCGGGAGCAGTACTTC.

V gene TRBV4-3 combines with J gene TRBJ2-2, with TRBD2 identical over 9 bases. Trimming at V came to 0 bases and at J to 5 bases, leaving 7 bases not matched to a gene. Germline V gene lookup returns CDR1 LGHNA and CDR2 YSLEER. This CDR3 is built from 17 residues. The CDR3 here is CASSQDPPSGTTGELFF. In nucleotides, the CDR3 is TGCGCCAGCAGCCAAGACCCCCCTAGCGGGACTACCGGGGAGCTGTTTTTT.

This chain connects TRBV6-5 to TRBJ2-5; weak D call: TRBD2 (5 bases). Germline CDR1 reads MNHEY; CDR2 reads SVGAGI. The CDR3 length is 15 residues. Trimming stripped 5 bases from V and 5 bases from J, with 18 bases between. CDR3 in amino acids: CASSPLFTSLETQYF. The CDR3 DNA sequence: TGTGCCAGCAGTCCCCTCTTTACTAGTCTGGAGACCCAGTACTTC.

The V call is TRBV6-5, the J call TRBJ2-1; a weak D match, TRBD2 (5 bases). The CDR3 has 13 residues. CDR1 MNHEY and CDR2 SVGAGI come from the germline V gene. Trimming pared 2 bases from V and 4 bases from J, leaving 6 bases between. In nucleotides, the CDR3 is TGTGCCAGCAGTTACGACTATTACAATGAGCAGTTCTTC. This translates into CASSYDYYNEQFF.

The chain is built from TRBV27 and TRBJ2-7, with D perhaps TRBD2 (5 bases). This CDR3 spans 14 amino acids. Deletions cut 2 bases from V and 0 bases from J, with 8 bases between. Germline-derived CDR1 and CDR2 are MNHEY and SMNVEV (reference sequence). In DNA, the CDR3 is TGTGCCAGCAGTTTAGTAGGGAGCTCCTACGAGCAGTACTTC. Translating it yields CASSLVGSSYEQYF.

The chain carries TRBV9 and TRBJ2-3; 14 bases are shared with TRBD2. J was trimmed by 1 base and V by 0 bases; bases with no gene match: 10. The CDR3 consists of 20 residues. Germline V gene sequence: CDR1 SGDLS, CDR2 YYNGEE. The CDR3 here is CASSVEGLAGAGLGTDTQYF. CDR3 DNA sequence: TGTGCCAGCAGCGTAGAGGGACTAGCGGGAGCCGGGCTTGGCACAGATACGCAGTATTTT. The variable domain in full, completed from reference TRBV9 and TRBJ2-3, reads DSGVTQTPKHLITATGQRVTLRCSPRSGDLSVYWYQQSLDQGLQFLIQYYNGEERAKGNILERFSAQQFPDLHSELNLSSLELGDSALYFCASSVEGLAGAGLGTDTQYFGPGTRLTVL.

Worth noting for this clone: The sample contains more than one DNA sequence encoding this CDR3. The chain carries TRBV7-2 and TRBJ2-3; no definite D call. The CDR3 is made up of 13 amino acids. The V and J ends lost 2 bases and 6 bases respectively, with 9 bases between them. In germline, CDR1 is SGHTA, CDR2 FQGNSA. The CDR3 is CASSLRPSDTQYF. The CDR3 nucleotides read TGTGCCAGCAGCTTAAGACCATCTGATACGCAGTATTTT.

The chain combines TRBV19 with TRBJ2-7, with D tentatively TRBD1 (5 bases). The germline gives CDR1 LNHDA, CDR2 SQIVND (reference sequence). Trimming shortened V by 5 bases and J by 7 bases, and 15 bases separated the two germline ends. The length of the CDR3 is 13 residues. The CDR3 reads CASSPGSSREQYF. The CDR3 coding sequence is TGTGCCAGTAGTCCAGGGTCATCGCGAGAGCAGTACTTC. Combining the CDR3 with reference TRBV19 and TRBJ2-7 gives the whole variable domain DGGITQSPKYLFRKEGQNVTLSCEQNLNHDAMYWYRQDPGQGLRLIYYSQIVNDFQKGDIAEGYSVSREKKESFPLTVTSAQKNPTAFYLCASSPGSSREQYFGPGTRLTVT.

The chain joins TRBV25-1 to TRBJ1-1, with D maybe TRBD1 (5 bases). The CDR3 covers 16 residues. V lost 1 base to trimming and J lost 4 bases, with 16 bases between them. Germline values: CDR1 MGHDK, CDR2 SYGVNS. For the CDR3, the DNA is TGTGCCAGCAGTGAATCTGTTTTGGCAGGGATCACTGAAGCTTTCTTT. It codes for CASSESVLAGITEAFF. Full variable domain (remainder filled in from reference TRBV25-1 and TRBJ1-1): EADIYQTPRYLVIGTGKKITLECSQTMGHDKMYWYQQDPGMELHLIHYSYGVNSTEKGDLSSESTVSRIRTEHFPLTLESARPSHTSQYLCASSESVLAGITEAFFGQGTRLTVV.

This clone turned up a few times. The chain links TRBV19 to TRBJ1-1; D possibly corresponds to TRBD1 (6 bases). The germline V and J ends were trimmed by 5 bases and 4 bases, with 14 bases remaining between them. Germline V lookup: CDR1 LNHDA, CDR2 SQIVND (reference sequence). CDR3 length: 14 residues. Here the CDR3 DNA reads TGTGCCAGTAGTGCAACAGGGAGGGGCACTGAAGCTTTCTTT. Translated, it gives CASSATGRGTEAFF.

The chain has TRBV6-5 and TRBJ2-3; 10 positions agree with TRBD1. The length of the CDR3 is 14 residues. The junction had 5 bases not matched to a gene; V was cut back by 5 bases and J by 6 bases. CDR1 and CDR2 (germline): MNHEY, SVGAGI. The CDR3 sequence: CASSGGTGVDTQYF. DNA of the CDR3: TGTGCCAGCAGTGGCGGGACAGGGGTCGATACGCAGTATTTT.

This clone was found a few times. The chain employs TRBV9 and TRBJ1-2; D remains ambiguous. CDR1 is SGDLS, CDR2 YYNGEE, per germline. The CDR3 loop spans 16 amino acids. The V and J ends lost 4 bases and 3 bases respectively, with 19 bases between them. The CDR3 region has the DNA TGTGCCAGCAGCACCTCCTCCAGGCCGGAGGACTATGGCTACACCTTC. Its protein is CASSTSSRPEDYGYTF.

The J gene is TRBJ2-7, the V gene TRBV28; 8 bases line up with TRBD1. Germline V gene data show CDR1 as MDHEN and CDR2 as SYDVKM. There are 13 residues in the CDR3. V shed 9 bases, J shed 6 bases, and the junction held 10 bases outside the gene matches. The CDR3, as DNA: TGTGCCAGTGAACCGGGACAGGCCAGCGAGCAGTACTTC. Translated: CASEPGQASEQYF.

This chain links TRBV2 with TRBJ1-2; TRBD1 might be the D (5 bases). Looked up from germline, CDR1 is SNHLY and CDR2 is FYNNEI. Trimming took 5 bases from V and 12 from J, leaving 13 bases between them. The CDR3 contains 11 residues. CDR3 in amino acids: CASSQVGVNTF. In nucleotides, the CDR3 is TGTGCCAGCAGTCAAGTGGGGGTAAACACCTTC. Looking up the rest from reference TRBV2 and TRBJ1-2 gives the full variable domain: EPEVTQTPSHQVTQMGQEVILRCVPISNHLYFYWYRQILGQKVEFLVSFYNNEISEKSEIFDDQFSVERPDGSNFTLKIRSTKLEDSAMYFCASSQVGVNTFGSGTRLTVV.

DNA of the CDR3: TGTGCCAGCAGTGAAGCCCCCTCGGGGATCTATGGCTACACCTTC. This codes for CASSEAPSGIYGYTF. V usage is TRBV2 and J usage is TRBJ1-2; D is undetermined. Deletions cut 0 bases from V and 4 bases from J, with 12 bases between. From germline, CDR1 is SNHLY and CDR2 FYNNEI. The length of the CDR3 is 15 residues.

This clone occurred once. The CDR3 sequence: CASSFQGLADTEAFF. CDR3 in DNA: TGTGCCAGCAGTTTTCAGGGCCTGGCTGACACTGAAGCTTTCTTT. The chain links TRBV6-5 to TRBJ1-1; TRBD1 is a possible D gene (5 bases). Germline-derived CDR1 and CDR2 are MNHEY and SVGAGI. CDR3 length equals 15 residues. V was cut by 4 bases and J by 3 bases, with 15 bases left in between.

In DNA form, the CDR3 reads TGTGCCAGCAGCCAAGATATTCCGGGGAGGCGGACTGAAGCTTTCTTT. Translating gives CASSQDIPGRRTEAFF. The chain carries TRBV4-2 and TRBJ1-1; D call uncertain. Trimming left V 0 bases short and J 5 bases short, with 16 bases between. CDR3 length: 16 amino acids. CDR1 is LGHNA and CDR2 is YNFKEQ in the germline V gene.

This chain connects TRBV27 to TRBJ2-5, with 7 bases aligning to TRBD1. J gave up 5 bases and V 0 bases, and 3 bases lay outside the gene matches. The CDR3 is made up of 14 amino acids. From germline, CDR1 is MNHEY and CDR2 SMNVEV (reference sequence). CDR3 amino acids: CASSLSTGIETQYF. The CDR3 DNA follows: TGTGCCAGCAGTTTATCGACAGGGATTGAGACCCAGTACTTC.

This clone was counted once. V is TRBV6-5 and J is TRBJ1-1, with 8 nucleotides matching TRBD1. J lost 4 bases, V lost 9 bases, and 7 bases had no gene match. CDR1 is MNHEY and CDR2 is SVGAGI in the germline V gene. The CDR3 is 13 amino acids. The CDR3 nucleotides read TGTGCCAGTGCTCGGACAGGGAGCACTGAAGCTTTCTTT. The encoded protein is CASARTGSTEAFF.